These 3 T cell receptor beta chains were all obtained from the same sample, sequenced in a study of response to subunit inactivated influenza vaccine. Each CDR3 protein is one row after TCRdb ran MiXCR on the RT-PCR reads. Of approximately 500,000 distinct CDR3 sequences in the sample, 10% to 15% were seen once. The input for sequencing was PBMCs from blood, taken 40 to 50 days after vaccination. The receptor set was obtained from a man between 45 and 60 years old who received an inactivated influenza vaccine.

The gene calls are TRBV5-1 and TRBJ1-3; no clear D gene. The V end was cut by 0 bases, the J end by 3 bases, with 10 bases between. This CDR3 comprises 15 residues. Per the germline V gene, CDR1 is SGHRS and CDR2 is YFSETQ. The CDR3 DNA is TGCGCCAGCAGCTTGGGGGTCAGAGGTGGAAACACCATATATTTT. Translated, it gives CASSLGVRGGNTIYF. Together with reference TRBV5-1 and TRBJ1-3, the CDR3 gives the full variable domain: KAGVTQTPRYLIKTRGQQVTLSCSPISGHRSVSWYQQTPGQGLQFLFEYFSETQRNKGNFPGRFSGRQFSNSRSEMNVSTLELGDSALYLCASSLGVRGGNTIYFGEGSWLTVV.

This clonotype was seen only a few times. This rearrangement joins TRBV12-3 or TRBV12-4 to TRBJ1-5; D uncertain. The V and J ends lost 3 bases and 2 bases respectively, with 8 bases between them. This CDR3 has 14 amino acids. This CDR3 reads CASSFSAGNQPQHF. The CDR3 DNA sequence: TGTGCCAGCAGTTTTTCGGCAGGCAATCAGCCCCAGCATTTT.

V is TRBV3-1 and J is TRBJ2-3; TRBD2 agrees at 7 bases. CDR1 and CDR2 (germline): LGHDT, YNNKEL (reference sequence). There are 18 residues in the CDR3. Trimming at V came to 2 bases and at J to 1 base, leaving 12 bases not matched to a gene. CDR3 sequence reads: CASSQRRGLGEGTDTQYF. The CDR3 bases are TGTGCCAGCAGCCAACGGCGGGGGTTAGGAGAAGGCACAGATACGCAGTATTTT.